This TCR beta chain emerged from a study of T cell repertoires in cytomegalovirus infection. Overall study: Both CMV infection and a matching HLA type were indicated by public TCR beta signatures.

TCRdb reprocessed the reads via MiXCR and lists one record per CDR3 protein. The sample contains hundreds of thousands of distinct CDR3 sequences, around 32% of which appear only once. V shed 3 bases and J 7 bases; nucleotides not matched to a gene: 12. CDR3 length: 17 residues. About this clonotype: The antigen remains undetermined.

The TCR originated in a human donor in good health (CMV status not recorded). Some clones in this sample may be carry-over from other donors' samples. This chain connects TRBV12-3 or TRBV12-4 to TRBJ2-1, with TRBD2 matching 10 bases. The input for sequencing was cultured CD8+ T cells from PBMCs, taken from culture after CMV antigen stimulation. CDR3: CASSLIPGGSGGNEQFF. The DNA for the CDR3 is TGTGCCAGCAGTTTGATCCCCGGCGGTAGCGGGGGGAATGAGCAGTTCTTC.